This T cell receptor (beta chain) is drawn from a study of blood T cell repertoires in COVID-19. Whole-study context: PBMCs, B-cell-depleted T cells, or T cells provided the cDNA or gDNA that made up the material.

The table came from immunoSEQ multiplex PCR; TCRdb's copy has only in-frame clones and leaves some out. The sample records approximately 200,000 clones, roughly nine tenths being singletons. After removal of 0 bases from V and 4 bases from J, the junction contained 9 bases not matched to a gene. The CDR3 extends over 16 amino acids. Germline values: CDR1 SGHDN, CDR2 FVKESK. The age range of participants was 18 to 89 years, with residence in fewer than 25 US areas. This chain joins TRBV14 and TRBJ2-7; 7 positions agree with TRBD1. This sequence was found in a woman aged 18-35 years in a cohort exposed to, infected with or recovered from COVID-19 (not recorded which). The specimen sequenced was PBMCs or T cells enriched from blood (not recorded which). The DNA of the CDR3 is TGTGCCAGCAGCCAAGATTTCGGGACAGTTTTATACGAGCAGTACTTC. It translates to CASSQDFGTVLYEQYF.